This T cell receptor (beta chain) was recovered during a study of blood T cell repertoires in COVID-19. Study context: COVID-19 samples, acute and convalescent, were from the United States, Italy and Spain. In each case, the material was cDNA or gDNA derived from T cells, B-cell-depleted T cells, or PBMCs.

Original processing notes: Nucleated cell counts were estimated from reference gene primer amplification. Sequenced by immunoSEQ multiplex PCR; TCRdb stores in-frame clones only, minus some. The V and J calls and the clone size are those of that table, but D and trimming were determined from the DNA. The data show 25,000 to 35,000 clones, around 85% seen once. Trimming cost V 3 bases and J 6 bases; bases outside gene matches: 8. CDR3 size: 16 residues. The germline V gene encodes CDR1 MNHNY and CDR2 SVGAGI (reference sequence). This clone came up once. The source material was peripheral blood. The TCR sequence derives from a human donor in a cohort sampled during active COVID-19. The V gene is TRBV6-6, the J gene TRBJ1-6, with TRBD1 matching 7 bases. The CDR3, as DNA: TGTGCCAGCAGTTATCCGGGACAGCAACCTAATTCACCCCTCCACTTT. This sequence encodes CASSYPGQQPNSPLHF.